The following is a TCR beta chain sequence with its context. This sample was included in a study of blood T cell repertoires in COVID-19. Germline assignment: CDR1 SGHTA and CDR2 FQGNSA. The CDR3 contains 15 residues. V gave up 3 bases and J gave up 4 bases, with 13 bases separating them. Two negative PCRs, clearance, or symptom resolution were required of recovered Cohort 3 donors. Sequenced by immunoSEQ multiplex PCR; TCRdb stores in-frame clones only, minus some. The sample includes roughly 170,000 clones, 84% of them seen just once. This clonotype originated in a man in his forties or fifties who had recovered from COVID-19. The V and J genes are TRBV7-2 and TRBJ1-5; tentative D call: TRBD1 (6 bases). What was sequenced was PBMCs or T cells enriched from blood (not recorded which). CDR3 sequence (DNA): TGTGCCAGCAGCTTGGGGGCCGGGGATAATCAGCCCCAGCATTTT. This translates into CASSLGAGDNQPQHF.